The 22 T cell receptor beta chains reported below all come from one sample, sequenced in a study of T cell repertoires in cytomegalovirus infection. Which antigens these TCRs recognize remains unknown. Using its own MiXCR run on the reads, TCRdb lists one record per CDR3 protein. The sample has about 920,000 distinct CDR3 sequences, around 32% seen once. Source: cultured CD8+ T cells from PBMCs, taken from culture after CMV antigen stimulation. These receptor sequences come from a human donor in good health (CMV status not recorded). Some clones in this sample may be carry-over from other donors' samples.

This chain uses TRBV27 with TRBJ2-5; 9 positions match TRBD2. The V gene end was trimmed by 5 bases and the J gene end by 4 bases; junction bases not matched to a gene: 8. CDR3 length: 15 residues. Germline lookup yields CDR1 MNHEY and CDR2 SMNVEV (reference sequence). The DNA of the CDR3 is TGTGCCAGCAGTCCCGATAGCGGGGGCCGAGAGACCCAGTACTTC. Its translation is CASSPDSGGRETQYF.

The sample holds a few counts of this clonotype. V and J are TRBV7-9 and TRBJ1-2; D not resolved. This CDR3 region has 12 residues. V was shortened by 5 bases and J by 1 base, with 5 bases between the two germline ends. Germline CDR1 SEHNR, CDR2 FQNEAQ (reference sequence). The CDR3 loop is CASSAFNYGYTF. For the CDR3, the DNA is TGTGCCAGCAGCGCATTTAACTATGGCTACACCTTC.

Only a few counts were recorded for this clonotype. The chain carries TRBV12-3 or TRBV12-4 and TRBJ2-7; no clear D gene. Trimming shortened V by 8 bases and J by 6 bases, and 11 bases separated the two germline ends. The CDR3 runs 11 residues. CDR3 in amino acids: CASRVGGEQYF. CDR3 coding DNA: TGTGCCAGCCGCGTAGGCGGCGAGCAGTACTTC.

This clonotype was observed a single time. The J gene is TRBJ2-1, the V gene TRBV19; weak D call: TRBD2 (5 bases). This CDR3 is built from 15 residues. Trimming left V 3 bases short and J 2 bases short, with 11 bases between. CDR1 LNHDA and CDR2 SQIVND come from the germline V gene (reference sequence). CDR3 loop: CASSIINGAYNEQFF. The CDR3 region has the DNA TGTGCCAGTAGTATTATAAACGGGGCCTACAATGAGCAGTTCTTC.

With regard to this clonotype: This may be a read error: a much more frequent sequence differs by one nucleotide. The chain joins TRBV7-6 to TRBJ2-6, with D perhaps given as TRBD1 or TRBD2 (5 bases each). CDR1 is SGHVS and CDR2 is FNYEAQ in the germline V gene. The CDR3 has 19 amino acids. CDR3 DNA sequence: TGTGCCAGCAGCTTACCTGGGGACCGCTACCCCTCTGGGGTCAACGTCCTGACTTTC. Protein product: CASSLPGDRYPSGVNVLTF.

This clonotype has more than one count but fewer than ten. The J gene is TRBJ2-5, the V gene TRBV11-2, with 7 bases that match TRBD1. Germline trimming cut 5 bases from V and 3 bases from J; bases unmatched to any gene: 12. From germline, CDR1 is SGHAT and CDR2 FQNNGV. The CDR3 covers 16 residues. The CDR3 region is CASSDHRGSSEETQYF. The DNA of the CDR3 is TGTGCCAGCAGCGACCACAGGGGAAGTAGCGAAGAGACCCAGTACTTC.

This clonotype was counted between two and nine times. The chain uses TRBV6-1 and TRBJ2-3, with D hard to call. The V gene's germline CDR1 is MNHNS and CDR2 SASEGT. CDR3 length: 15 amino acids. Deletions cut 2 bases from V and 2 bases from J, with 11 bases between. CDR3 region: CASSELFSTTDTQYF. The CDR3 DNA reads TGTGCCAGCAGTGAATTGTTCAGTACCACAGATACGCAGTATTTT.

The chain is built from TRBV29-1 and TRBJ1-1, with D possibly matching TRBD1 (6 bases). V was cut by 4 bases and J by 2 bases, with 11 bases left in between. There are 13 residues in the CDR3. CDR1 and CDR2 (germline): SQVTM, ANQGSEA. The CDR3 is CSVAPDSNTEAFF. For the CDR3, the DNA is TGCAGCGTTGCCCCGGACAGCAACACTGAAGCTTTCTTT.

This chain links TRBV25-1 with TRBJ1-2; no clear D. In germline, CDR1 is MGHDK, CDR2 SYGVNS. The CDR3 is 14 amino acids. Trimming pared 5 bases from V and 4 bases from J, leaving 14 bases between. CDR3 bases: TGTGCCAGCAGTCCTCCCGGTTGGGGCTATGGCTACACCTTC. Encoded protein: CASSPPGWGYGYTF.

This clonotype has a handful of counts. The V gene is TRBV6-5, the J gene TRBJ1-1; TRBD1 might be the D (5 bases). The germline gives CDR1 MNHEY, CDR2 SVGAGI. There are 14 residues in the CDR3. V was shortened by 5 bases and J by 0 bases, with 10 bases between the two germline ends. This chain's CDR3 is CASSQQDMNTEAFF. For the CDR3, the DNA is TGTGCCAGCAGTCAACAGGACATGAACACTGAAGCTTTCTTT.

V usage is TRBV27 and J usage is TRBJ2-3; possibly TRBD2 for D (6 bases). Germline V CDR1 and CDR2: MNHEY, SMNVEV (reference sequence). This CDR3 is 12 amino acids long. CDR3 nucleotide sequence: TGTGCTAGCTTTGGCGGGGCCGATACGCAGTATTTT. It specifies CASFGGADTQYF.

The table lists this clonotype with many counts. V and J are TRBV28 and TRBJ2-7; D is possibly TRBD1 (6 bases). The CDR3 extends over 13 amino acids. Germline CDR1 MDHEN, CDR2 SYDVKM. Trimming cost V 5 bases and J 7 bases, with 15 bases left between them. The CDR3 DNA is TGTGCCAGCAGTCAAGCAGGGGTAACTGAGCAGTACGTC. Translated: CASSQAGVTEQYV.

This clonotype has a count of ten or more. The chain is built from TRBV6-1 and TRBJ2-1; 13 bases line up with TRBD2. CDR1 and CDR2 (germline): MNHNS, SASEGT. Losses at the gene ends were 6 bases for V and 3 bases for J; bases not matched to a gene: 11. The CDR3 covers 18 residues. The CDR3 region has the DNA TGTGCCAGCAGCCCAATGGGGACTAGCGGGATCCGCTACAATGAGCAGTTCTTC. This gives the protein CASSPMGTSGIRYNEQFF.

The J gene is TRBJ2-1, the V gene TRBV7-6; D gene uncertain. The CDR3 runs to 13 residues. Looked up from germline, CDR1 is SGHVS and CDR2 is FNYEAQ. V was cut by 5 bases and J by 6 bases, with 11 bases left in between. The CDR3 is CASSGRYTNEQFF. CDR3 in DNA: TGTGCCAGCAGCGGCCGATACACCAATGAGCAGTTCTTC.

The V call is TRBV19, the J call TRBJ1-5, with D hard to call. Trimming pared 11 bases from V and 2 bases from J, leaving 4 bases between. This CDR3 is built from 10 residues. CDR1 is LNHDA and CDR2 is SQIVND in the germline V gene (reference sequence). The DNA of the CDR3 is TGTGCCCTGGGCAATCAGCCCCAGCATTTT. Amino acids: CALGNQPQHF.

This chain uses TRBV15 with TRBJ1-4, with D unresolved. The CDR3 loop spans 12 amino acids. With 4 bases removed from V and 6 bases from J, the gap between germline ends came to 6 bases. Germline-derived CDR1 and CDR2 are LNHNV and YYDKDF (reference sequence). The CDR3 nucleotides read TGTGCCACCAGCAATGAGGATGAAAAACTGTTTTTT. The encoded protein is CATSNEDEKLFF.

CDR3 DNA: TGCAGTGCTCTTGGGGCCGAGAGTCATGAAAAACTGTTTTTT. It encodes CSALGAESHEKLFF. The gene calls are TRBV20-1 and TRBJ1-4, with D perhaps matching TRBD1 (5 bases). Trimming took off 5 bases at V and 6 bases at J, with 16 bases between the two ends. The CDR3 has 14 amino acids. Germline CDR1 DFQATT, CDR2 SNEGSKA (reference sequence).

V gene TRBV7-2 combines with J gene TRBJ1-2; 9 bases agree with TRBD1. V was clipped by 5 bases and J by 2 bases; unmatched bases: 6. Germline CDR1 is SGHTA and CDR2 is FQGNSA. This CDR3 region has 15 residues. The DNA of the CDR3 is TGTGCCAGCAGCGCCCACAGGGGGCGAAACTATGGCTACACCTTC. Translating gives CASSAHRGRNYGYTF.

This clonotype has ten or more counts. V is TRBV6-2 or TRBV6-3 and J is TRBJ1-2, with D unresolved. This CDR3 comprises 15 residues. Per germline, CDR1 MNHEY and CDR2 SVGEGT. Trimming shortened V by 6 bases and J by 2 bases, and 16 bases separated the two germline ends. The CDR3 sequence: CASRTGREENYGYTF. The CDR3 DNA is TGTGCCAGCAGAACCGGACGGGAGGAGAACTATGGCTACACCTTC.

The chain is built from TRBV5-5 and TRBJ1-2; the D is unclear. Trimming shortened V by 0 bases and J by 8 bases, and 11 bases separated the two germline ends. CDR3 length: 13 amino acids. The germline V gene encodes CDR1 SGHKS and CDR2 YYEKEE (reference sequence). In nucleotides, the CDR3 is TGTGCCAGCAGCTTGGATCTGATTCTGGGCTACACCTTC. Encoded protein: CASSLDLILGYTF.

This clonotype has a count of ten or more. The chain uses TRBV7-8 and TRBJ2-1; D unresolved. Looked up from germline, CDR1 is SGHVS and CDR2 is FQNEAQ. Trimming stripped 5 bases from V and 8 bases from J, with 10 bases between. There are 12 residues in the CDR3. This CDR3 is CASSRGPDEQFF. DNA for the CDR3: TGTGCCAGCAGCCGAGGTCCGGATGAGCAGTTCTTC.

This clonotype was counted a few times. The chain uses TRBV5-6 and TRBJ1-3; a possible D gene is TRBD1 (5 bases). There are 11 residues in the CDR3. Germline assignment: CDR1 SGHDT and CDR2 YYEEEE. The V end was cut by 4 bases, the J end by 9 bases, with 8 bases between. In DNA form, the CDR3 reads TGTGCCAGCAGCCGCGGGACCACCATATATTTT. This gives the protein CASSRGTTIYF.